This entry lists 18 T cell receptor beta chains sequenced from one sample in a study. TCRdb re-called the RT-PCR reads with MiXCR, one entry per CDR3 protein. Here the sample spans about 700,000 distinct CDR3 sequences, more than 13% being singletons. Source material: memory CD4+ T cells from blood. The receptors shown here come from a female donor in good health, serving as a healthy control.

This clonotype was counted only a few times. This sequence joins TRBV20-1 and TRBJ1-4; 7 bases match TRBD1. After removal of 4 bases from V and 0 bases from J, the junction contained 5 bases not matched to a gene. The CDR3 is made up of 15 amino acids. Germline V gives CDR1 DFQATT, CDR2 SNEGSKA (reference sequence). CDR3 loop: CSATGGSATNEKLFF. The CDR3 DNA reads as TGCAGTGCTACAGGGGGGTCCGCAACTAATGAAAAACTGTTTTTT.

This chain uses TRBV5-1 with TRBJ1-5; weak D call: TRBD1 (5 bases). The germline V and J ends were trimmed by 0 bases and 6 bases, with 10 bases remaining between them. From germline, CDR1 is SGHRS and CDR2 YFSETQ. The CDR3 sequence is 14 residues long. As DNA, the CDR3 is TGCGCCAGCAGCTTGGGACCGGACACTCAGCCCCAGCATTTT. Translation gives CASSLGPDTQPQHF.

The V and J genes are TRBV18 and TRBJ1-1; TRBD1 might be the D (6 bases). The CDR3 spans 13 residues. The V end was cut by 4 bases, the J end by 5 bases, with 11 bases between. From germline, CDR1 is KGHSH and CDR2 LQKENI. The CDR3 here is CASSQGEGTEAFF. The CDR3, as DNA: TGTGCCAGCTCACAGGGGGAAGGGACTGAAGCTTTCTTT.

In this sample, this clonotype turned up a few times. The V and J genes are TRBV5-1 and TRBJ1-2, with unresolved D. The CDR3 contains 14 residues. Trimming took 0 bases from V and 7 from J, leaving 13 bases between them. From germline, CDR1 is SGHRS and CDR2 YFSETQ. CDR3 loop: CASSLDVLPGGYTF. The CDR3 DNA reads TGCGCCAGCAGCTTGGACGTTCTACCGGGTGGCTACACCTTC.

This clonotype came up many times. The V gene is TRBV29-1, the J gene TRBJ2-5; 9 nucleotides line up with TRBD1. Germline V lookup: CDR1 SQVTM, CDR2 ANQGSEA. Trimming cost V 7 bases and J 4 bases; bases outside gene matches: 4. The CDR3 spans 12 residues. CDR3 amino acids: CSALTGGETQYF. CDR3 DNA sequence: TGCAGCGCTTTGACAGGGGGAGAGACCCAGTACTTC.

This clonotype was seen a few times. The genes are TRBV12-3 or TRBV12-4 and TRBJ2-3, with 14 positions matching TRBD2. V lost 5 bases and J lost 6; bases outside the gene matches: 7. The CDR3 sequence is 16 residues long. The CDR3 DNA reads as TGTGCCAGCAGTGCCGGGACTAGCGGGGGAGGGGATACGCAGTATTTT. Translation: CASSAGTSGGGDTQYF.

The gene calls are TRBV27 and TRBJ1-6; 9 nucleotides line up with TRBD1. The germline gives CDR1 MNHEY, CDR2 SMNVEV (reference sequence). The CDR3 spans 14 residues. J gave up 6 bases and V 7 bases, and 4 bases lay outside the gene matches. DNA of the CDR3: TGTGCCAGCACAACAGGGGGCCTTAATTCACCCCTCCACTTT. This encodes CASTTGGLNSPLHF.

On this clonotype: It may be a read error: a sequence one base away is much more abundant. This chain uses TRBV5-1 with TRBJ2-7, with a tentative D call TRBD2 (6 bases). CDR1 is SGHRS and CDR2 is YFSETQ in the germline V gene. The CDR3 has 14 residues. In DNA, the CDR3 is TGCGTCAGCAGCTTCAGCGGGTCGACCTACGAGCAGTACTTC. It encodes CVSSFSGSTYEQYF.

The chain links TRBV18 to TRBJ2-1; 10 positions agree with TRBD1. CDR1 is KGHSH, CDR2 LQKENI, per germline. The trim removed 3 bases at V and 8 bases at J, leaving 10 bases unmatched. The CDR3 extends over 16 amino acids. As DNA, the CDR3 is TGTGCCAGCTCACCGTACCCCGGGACAGGGGTCTATGAGCAGTTCTTC. Residues: CASSPYPGTGVYEQFF.

This clonotype was detected only a few times. The chain links TRBV5-6 to TRBJ2-3; a weak D match, TRBD2 (6 bases). Looked up from germline, CDR1 is SGHDT and CDR2 is YYEEEE. The CDR3 spans 13 residues. The V gene lost 4 bases and the J gene lost 5 bases, with 11 bases spanning the gap. The CDR3 sequence is CASSPDSGDTQYF. In DNA, the CDR3 is TGTGCCAGCAGCCCCGATAGCGGAGATACGCAGTATTTT.

The chain links TRBV6-2 or TRBV6-3 to TRBJ1-1; D remains unclear. Trimming removed 10 bases at V and 2 bases at J, with 14 bases between. The CDR3 is 13 amino acids. Germline V gene sequence: CDR1 MNHEY, CDR2 SVGEGT. The CDR3, as DNA: TGTGCCACTGGAACCAGCATCAACACTGAAGCTTTCTTT. It encodes CATGTSINTEAFF.

This clonotype was detected only a few times. CDR3 nucleotide sequence: TGTGCCAGGAGCGGGAAAAAGTCCAATGAGCAGTTCTTC. The encoded protein is CARSGKKSNEQFF. The rearrangement links TRBV7-8 to TRBJ2-1; 7 nucleotides line up with TRBD2. The CDR3 is 13 residues long. Trimming at V came to 9 bases and at J to 6 bases, leaving 8 bases not matched to a gene. CDR1 and CDR2 (germline): SGHVS, FQNEAQ.

This clonotype has at least ten counts. CDR3 loop: CASSPVTGTNTEAFF. DNA of the CDR3: TGCGCCAGCAGCCCGGTGACAGGGACGAACACTGAAGCTTTCTTT. The rearrangement uses TRBV5-1 and TRBJ1-1; 7 bases line up with TRBD1. V gave up 4 bases and J gave up 1 base; unmatched junction bases: 7. This CDR3 contains 15 residues. Germline V gene lookup returns CDR1 SGHRS and CDR2 YFSETQ.

The table lists this clonotype with many counts. The genes are TRBV9 and TRBJ2-1; D gene uncertain. Trimming shortened V by 0 bases and J by 9 bases, and 10 bases separated the two germline ends. Germline assignment: CDR1 SGDLS and CDR2 YYNGEE. This CDR3 spans 13 amino acids. The CDR3 spells CASSVVTSSEQFF. The CDR3, as DNA: TGTGCCAGCAGCGTAGTAACTTCCAGTGAGCAGTTCTTC.

The chain combines TRBV7-2 with TRBJ2-3; 9 nucleotides agree with TRBD1. V lost 3 bases to trimming and J lost 6 bases; unmatched junction nucleotides: 10. The CDR3 extends over 16 amino acids. Germline V gene data show CDR1 as SGHTA and CDR2 as FQGNSA. CDR3 sequence reads: CASSFTGTGIGDTQYF. The CDR3 DNA is TGTGCCAGCAGCTTCACCGGGACAGGGATCGGGGATACGCAGTATTTT.

The V and J genes are TRBV6-2 or TRBV6-3 and TRBJ1-5, with D perhaps TRBD1 (6 bases). The CDR3 loop spans 15 amino acids. Trimming cost V 5 bases and J 7 bases, with 18 bases left between them. Per the germline V gene, CDR1 is MNHEY and CDR2 is SVGEGT. The CDR3 DNA reads as TGTGCCAGCAGTAAGGCGGGGGACACGGAGCAGCCCCAGCATTTT. This gives the protein CASSKAGDTEQPQHF.

Remarks on this clonotype: One junction end does not reproduce the germline sequence, and a read error may be involved. CDR3 in amino acids: CDSRITGSGELVF. Here the CDR3 DNA reads TGTGACAGCAGAATAACGGGTTCCGGGGAGCTGGTTTTT. This chain connects TRBV28 to TRBJ2-2; maybe TRBD2 (5 bases). Germline-derived CDR1 and CDR2 are MDHEN and SYDVKM. CDR3 size: 13 residues.

V usage is TRBV19 and J usage is TRBJ1-5; D uncertain. This CDR3 has 14 amino acids. Trimming cost V 3 bases and J 1 base, with 7 bases left between them. The V gene's germline CDR1 is LNHDA and CDR2 SQIVND (reference sequence). The CDR3 DNA follows: TGTGCCAGTAGTATCCCTGTGAGCAATCAGCCCCAGCATTTT. It codes for CASSIPVSNQPQHF.